This TCR beta chain was retrieved from a study of T cell repertoires in cytomegalovirus infection. TCRdb re-analysed the reads in MiXCR, keeping a single row per CDR3 protein. Of around 530,000 distinct CDR3 sequences listed, more than 20% were seen once; the top ten hold roughly an eighth. The J segment lost 6 bases and the V segment lost 3 bases, leaving 8 bases of the junction unmatched. The CDR3 covers 15 residues. The germline V gene encodes CDR1 LGHNA and CDR2 YSLEER. V usage is TRBV4-3 and J usage is TRBJ2-3; 8 bases match TRBD1. The sequenced sample was PBMCs. The sequence came from a human donor in good health (CMV status not recorded). Some clones in this sample may be carry-over from other donors' samples. The CDR3 spells CASSQDGQGRDTQYF. The CDR3 bases are TGCGCCAGCAGCCAGGACGGACAGGGTCGCGATACGCAGTATTTT.